What follows describes a single T cell receptor (beta chain). As yet, its antigen is unknown. Treatment in this sample: roughly 11-day PBMC culture with coronavirus spike peptide pools or control peptides (ViraFEST assay). This entry is derived from a study of vaccination and CD4 T cells after COVID-19. Across the study: Once diagnosed, patients had post-COVID samples drawn a median 101 days later (range 35 to 161). Post-vaccine sample collection happened at a median of roughly 72 days after dose two, ranging 14 to 241. The stimulating agents, overlapping spike peptides, came from SARS-CoV-2, HCoV-NL63, HCoV-OC43 and HCoV-229E. In the control cultures, a CEFX pool, an HIV-1 Nef pool, or no peptide was supplied.

V lost 2 bases, J lost 6 bases, and 9 bases lay in between. The CDR3 totals 12 residues. The germline V gene encodes CDR1 DFQATT and CDR2 SNEGSKA (reference sequence). The assay that was used to sequence DNA from cultured CD4+ T cells was the Oncomine TCR Beta short-read assay. TCRdb redid the calling of the PCR reads with MiXCR, one entry per CDR3 protein. Found here are around 15,000 distinct CDR3 sequences, 51% of them singletons; the top ten hold under 15%. Sequenced: CD4+ T cells from blood, cultured in vitro. The TCR was taken from a human donor who had recovered from COVID-19. This chain links TRBV20-1 with TRBJ2-3; no clear D. The CDR3 loop is CSARLLGDTQYF. As DNA, the CDR3 is TGCAGTGCTAGACTCCTCGGGGATACGCAGTATTTT.